Presented here are 32 T cell receptor beta chains from one specimen sequenced in a study of T cells after yellow fever vaccination. TCRdb re-called the 5' RACE reads with MiXCR, one entry per CDR3 protein. The data contain around 350,000 distinct CDR3 sequences, more than 9% of them seen just once; the ten biggest clones take up roughly a sixth. The specimen comprised PBMCs, sampled on the day of the first yellow fever vaccination. These receptors came from a man aged 18 to 35 who received the YFV17D yellow fever vaccine.

With respect to this clonotype: The junction does not match germline at one end; this may be a read error. The gene calls are TRBV4-3 and TRBJ2-6; D uncertain. Germline CDR1 and CDR2: LGHNA and YSLEER. The CDR3 totals 16 residues. CDR3 loop: CASSQVGIGGTNVLTF. For the CDR3, the DNA is TGCGCCAGCAGCCAAGTCGGTATTGGTGGGACCAACGTCCTGACTTTC.

This clonotype was found a few times. This chain uses TRBV12-3 or TRBV12-4 with TRBJ1-1; TRBD1 aligns across 9 bases. The CDR3 runs 14 residues. V was clipped by 7 bases and J by 6 bases; unmatched bases: 9. The CDR3 DNA follows: TGTGCCAGCATCCTCCGGGACAGGGAATCTGAAGCTTTCTTT. Residues: CASILRDRESEAFF.

This clonotype was picked up a small number of times. The chain uses TRBV7-2 and TRBJ2-3; the D gene is possibly TRBD1 (6 bases). Germline CDR1 is SGHTA and CDR2 is FQGNSA. CDR3 length: 15 amino acids. The V end lost 5 bases, the J end lost 1 base, and 13 bases lay between the germline ends. DNA for the CDR3: TGTGCCAGCAGCACAGGACAGACTGGCACAGATACGCAGTATTTT. Translated: CASSTGQTGTDTQYF.

This clonotype was observed many times. One junction end does not reproduce the germline sequence, and a read error may be involved. The genes are TRBV5-1 and TRBJ2-5; 8 bases are a match to TRBD2. Germline CDR1 SGHRS, CDR2 YFSETQ. This CDR3 contains 13 residues. CDR3 loop: CASSFSGEETQYF. The CDR3 DNA reads as TGTGCCAGCAGTTTTAGCGGGGAAGAGACCCAGTACTTC.

V usage is TRBV6-1 and J usage is TRBJ2-7, with D perhaps matching TRBD1 (6 bases). Between the trimmed V and J ends, which lost 5 bases and 0 bases, there was a span of 17 bases. The CDR3 spans 16 residues. CDR1 and CDR2 from the germline V gene are MNHNS and SASEGT. The CDR3: CASSRLVGHISYEQYF. CDR3 in DNA: TGTGCCAGCAGTCGACTGGTGGGACACATCTCCTACGAGCAGTACTTC.

Comment on this clonotype: This may be a read error, as it is one base from a much larger clone. This chain joins TRBV6-5 and TRBJ2-3; TRBD2 aligns across 10 bases. This CDR3 comprises 16 residues. From germline, CDR1 is MNHEY and CDR2 SVGAGI. The DNA for the CDR3 is TGTGCCTGCAGTTACTCTGGAAGCGGGGGGGCGGATACGCAGTATTTT. It translates to CACSYSGSGGADTQYF.

The chain has TRBV12-3 or TRBV12-4 and TRBJ1-2; D is unclear. This CDR3 region has 9 residues. V was shortened by 9 bases and J by 7 bases, with 6 bases between the two germline ends. CDR3 region: CASGRGYTF. In DNA, the CDR3 is TGTGCCAGTGGCCGTGGCTACACCTTC.

This clonotype was detected a few times. The rearrangement uses TRBV12-3 or TRBV12-4 and TRBJ2-1; maybe TRBD2 (6 bases). V dropped 6 bases and J dropped 1 base, with 10 bases sitting between them. The CDR3 is 14 amino acids. The CDR3 sequence is CASSVGLSYNEQFF. The CDR3 coding sequence is TGTGCCAGCAGCGTAGGACTATCCTACAATGAGCAGTTCTTC.

The chain carries TRBV5-1 and TRBJ2-7; D not resolved. The germline V and J ends were trimmed by 1 base and 2 bases, with 10 bases remaining between them. From germline, CDR1 is SGHRS and CDR2 YFSETQ. The CDR3 sequence is 14 residues long. In DNA, the CDR3 is TGCGCCAGCAGCTTGCGTGGCAGAGCCTACGAGCAGTACTTC. This gives the protein CASSLRGRAYEQYF.

This clonotype has only a few counts. The gene calls are TRBV5-4 and TRBJ2-3, with 9 nucleotides matching TRBD1. The ends lost 4 bases at V and 4 bases at J; junction bases unmatched: 7. The CDR3 covers 15 residues. Germline lookup yields CDR1 SGHNT and CDR2 YYREEE (reference sequence). The DNA for the CDR3 is TGTGCCAGCAGCCCTAGGGACAGGGAGGCAGATACGCAGTATTTT. Protein product: CASSPRDREADTQYF.

This clonotype was counted a few times. This chain connects TRBV20-1 to TRBJ2-1; a weak D match, TRBD2 (5 bases). The CDR3 runs to 13 residues. In germline, CDR1 is DFQATT, CDR2 SNEGSKA (reference sequence). V was cut by 1 base and J by 4 bases, with 8 bases left in between. In nucleotides, the CDR3 is TGCAGTGCTAGAGTCCGGGGATACAATGAGCAGTTCTTC. It codes for CSARVRGYNEQFF.

This clonotype was observed at least ten times. The germline gene is not matched at one end of the junction; a read error may be the cause. The J gene is TRBJ1-5, the V gene TRBV12-3 or TRBV12-4; a possible D gene is TRBD1 (6 bases). There are 13 residues in the CDR3. The CDR3 sequence is CASSLGGFQPQHF. CDR3 nucleotides: TGTGCCAGCAGCTTAGGGGGATTTCAGCCCCAGCATTTT.

CDR3 nucleotides: TGTGCCAGCGGACGGGGACAAAGCGAAGAGACCCAGTACTTC. Amino acids: CASGRGQSEETQYF. The chain couples TRBV2 to TRBJ2-5; perhaps TRBD1 as D (6 bases). This CDR3 region has 14 residues. With 8 bases removed from V and 3 bases from J, the gap between germline ends came to 16 bases. The germline V gene has CDR1 SNHLY and CDR2 FYNNEI.

J is TRBJ1-5 and V is TRBV6-2 or TRBV6-3; D perhaps matches TRBD1 (5 bases). Germline V gene lookup returns CDR1 MNHEY and CDR2 SVGEGT. The CDR3 has 13 amino acids. Trimming cost V 6 bases and J 7 bases, with 13 bases left between them. The CDR3 DNA reads as TGTGCCAGCAGATGGGGGGATTTGCAGCCCCAGCATTTT. It yields the protein CASRWGDLQPQHF.

This chain links TRBV5-1 with TRBJ2-5, with a weak D call TRBD1 (6 bases). CDR3 length equals 16 residues. The germline V gene encodes CDR1 SGHRS and CDR2 YFSETQ. V was pared by 0 bases and J by 3 bases, with 15 bases between. The DNA for the CDR3 is TGCGCCAGCAGCTTGGTATCAGGGGACCGGAAAGAGACCCAGTACTTC. Its protein product is CASSLVSGDRKETQYF. The full variable domain, rest sourced from reference TRBV5-1 and TRBJ2-5, is KAGVTQTPRYLIKTRGQQVTLSCSPISGHRSVSWYQQTPGQGLQFLFEYFSETQRNKGNFPGRFSGRQFSNSRSEMNVSTLELGDSALYLCASSLVSGDRKETQYFGPGTRLLVL.

The chain joins TRBV12-3 or TRBV12-4 to TRBJ2-3; D is possibly TRBD2 (5 bases). This CDR3 contains 20 residues. V was pared by 1 base and J by 2 bases, with 25 bases between. CDR3 amino acids: CASSLEGRFSRSGDTDTQYF. The CDR3 DNA follows: TGTGCCAGCAGTTTAGAGGGTCGTTTCTCCCGAAGCGGAGACACAGATACGCAGTATTTT.

This clonotype appeared a few times. This chain uses TRBV6-5 with TRBJ1-6; tentative D call: TRBD1 (6 bases). Trimming took off 0 bases at V and 8 bases at J, with 17 bases between the two ends. Per germline, CDR1 MNHEY and CDR2 SVGAGI. This CDR3 has 17 amino acids. The CDR3 DNA reads as TGTGCCAGCAGTTACTCGCGCAGGGGAGGAATGGATTCACCCCTCCACTTT. Translation: CASSYSRRGGMDSPLHF.

This clonotype was seen a handful of times. The J gene is TRBJ1-1, the V gene TRBV7-2; D possibly corresponds to TRBD1 (5 bases). In germline, CDR1 is SGHTA, CDR2 FQGNSA. Trimming removed 5 bases from V and 1 base from J, with 14 bases in between. The CDR3 is made up of 15 amino acids. CDR3 nucleotides: TGTGCCAGCAGCGCCCGACAGTTAACGAACACTGAAGCTTTCTTT. This sequence encodes CASSARQLTNTEAFF.

This clonotype was observed a handful of times. The gene calls are TRBV27 and TRBJ2-1; 12 bases fit TRBD2. There are 16 residues in the CDR3. Germline values: CDR1 MNHEY, CDR2 SMNVEV (reference sequence). V trimming: 8 bases; J trimming: 5 bases; junction bases outside the gene matches: 10. CDR3 coding DNA: TGTGCCAGCTCAAACCTAAGACTAGCGGGGGACAATGAGCAGTTCTTC. This translates into CASSNLRLAGDNEQFF.

This clonotype was picked up many times. This sequence joins TRBV7-6 and TRBJ2-3; unclear D gene. V lost 5 bases and J 3 bases, leaving 12 bases between the germline ends. This CDR3 contains 14 residues. Germline CDR1 reads SGHVS; CDR2 reads FNYEAQ. CDR3 DNA sequence: TGTGCCAGCAGCCCGAGAACCGTAACAGATACGCAGTATTTT. Translating it yields CASSPRTVTDTQYF.

The sample holds many counts of this clonotype. V and J are TRBV14 and TRBJ1-1; no definite D call. The CDR3 runs to 13 residues. V gave up 4 bases and J gave up 12 bases, with 18 bases separating them. Germline V gives CDR1 SGHDN, CDR2 FVKESK. The CDR3 is CASSPLILSRPFF. The DNA for the CDR3 is TGTGCCAGCAGCCCTCTAATTTTGAGCAGACCTTTCTTT.

The table lists this clonotype with a few counts. The rearrangement uses TRBV27 and TRBJ1-5; D gene ambiguous. CDR1 MNHEY and CDR2 SMNVEV come from the germline V gene (reference sequence). V lost 2 bases, J lost 8 bases, and 16 bases lay in between. This CDR3 has 15 residues. The CDR3 reads CASSLSYMVVEPQHF. CDR3 DNA sequence: TGTGCCAGCAGTTTAAGTTACATGGTAGTTGAGCCCCAGCATTTT.

A few counts support this clonotype. This chain joins TRBV7-8 and TRBJ1-6; tentative D call: TRBD1 (6 bases). This CDR3 has 15 amino acids. The V end was cut by 7 bases, the J end by 10 bases, with 20 bases between. Germline lookup yields CDR1 SGHVS and CDR2 FQNEAQ. The DNA of the CDR3 is TGTGCCAGCATTGCTGGAGGGGGGCAGCGGTCACCCCTCCACTTT. Protein: CASIAGGGQRSPLHF.

This clonotype has only a few counts. The chain joins TRBV29-1 to TRBJ2-2; D perhaps matches TRBD1 (5 bases). From germline, CDR1 is SQVTM and CDR2 ANQGSEA. The CDR3 is made up of 12 amino acids. V lost 5 bases, J lost 4 bases, and 8 bases lay in between. The CDR3 DNA reads as TGCAGCGTTATCAGGGTCACCGGGGAGCTGTTTTTT. Translation: CSVIRVTGELFF.

The chain joins TRBV11-3 to TRBJ2-7; possibly TRBD2 for D (5 bases). This CDR3 has 13 residues. CDR1 and CDR2 (germline): SGHNT, YENEEA. V gave up 5 bases and J gave up 7 bases, with 15 bases separating them. The CDR3 here is CASSRAEVGEQYF. The DNA of the CDR3 is TGTGCCAGCAGCCGGGCGGAGGTGGGGGAGCAGTACTTC.

This chain uses TRBV6-2 or TRBV6-3 with TRBJ1-1; 7 bases match TRBD1. Looked up from germline, CDR1 is MNHEY and CDR2 is SVGEGT. With 6 bases clipped from V and 4 bases from J, the junction kept 5 bases outside the gene matches. The CDR3 extends over 13 amino acids. The CDR3 loop reads CASRQGTGTEAFF. The CDR3 DNA follows: TGTGCCAGCAGACAGGGGACGGGCACTGAAGCTTTCTTT.

Written as DNA, the CDR3 is TGCGCCAGCAGAGGTAGGGGTCTGAACGGCTACGAGCAGTACGTC. Its protein is CASRGRGLNGYEQYV. The chain recombines TRBV10-2 with TRBJ2-7, with D tentatively TRBD1 (5 bases). Germline lookup yields CDR1 WSHSY and CDR2 SAAADI. This CDR3 comprises 15 residues. V was shortened by 6 bases and J by 3 bases, with 18 bases between the two germline ends.

The chain has TRBV19 and TRBJ2-2, with a tentative D call TRBD2 (5 bases). Trimming cost V 7 bases and J 4 bases, with 13 bases left between them. This CDR3 is built from 14 residues. The germline CDR1 and CDR2 sequences are LNHDA and SQIVND (reference sequence). The CDR3 sequence: CASIGGLITGELFF. Written as DNA, the CDR3 is TGTGCCAGTATTGGCGGGCTCATCACCGGGGAGCTGTTTTTT.

The rearrangement uses TRBV11-2 and TRBJ1-2; possibly TRBD1 for D (6 bases). V lost 0 bases and J 4 bases, leaving 12 bases between the germline ends. The CDR3 runs 15 residues. Germline V gene lookup returns CDR1 SGHAT and CDR2 FQNNGV. The CDR3: CASSLEGASSYGYTF. DNA for the CDR3: TGTGCCAGCAGCTTAGAGGGGGCCAGCAGCTATGGCTACACCTTC.

The CDR3 loop reads CASSYRMDQYF. In DNA form, the CDR3 reads TGTGCCAGCAGTTACCGTATGGACCAGTACTTC. The chain links TRBV6-2 or TRBV6-3 to TRBJ2-5, with no clear D. CDR3 length equals 11 residues. V was shortened by 2 bases and J by 10 bases, with 8 bases between the two germline ends. CDR1 MNHEY and CDR2 SVGEGT come from the germline V gene.

This clonotype was counted only a few times. The chain is built from TRBV5-1 and TRBJ1-5; 7 nucleotides match TRBD1. The germline V gene encodes CDR1 SGHRS and CDR2 YFSETQ. The CDR3 covers 15 residues. V lost 1 base and J lost 6; bases outside the gene matches: 7. The CDR3 nucleotides are TGCGCCAGCAGCTTGATGGCAGGGGGAGGTCAGCCCCAGCATTTT. Its translation: CASSLMAGGGQPQHF.

On this clonotype itself: One junction end disagrees with the germline gene, perhaps due to a read error. CDR3 loop: CAGRSGPAVRADTQYF. CDR3 sequence (DNA): TGTGCCGGCAGGTCCGGCCCCGCGGTCAGGGCAGATACGCAGTATTTT. The chain is built from TRBV5-5 and TRBJ2-3; tentatively, D is TRBD1 (5 bases). The CDR3 has 16 amino acids. CDR1 is SGHKS and CDR2 is YYEKEE in the germline V gene (reference sequence).